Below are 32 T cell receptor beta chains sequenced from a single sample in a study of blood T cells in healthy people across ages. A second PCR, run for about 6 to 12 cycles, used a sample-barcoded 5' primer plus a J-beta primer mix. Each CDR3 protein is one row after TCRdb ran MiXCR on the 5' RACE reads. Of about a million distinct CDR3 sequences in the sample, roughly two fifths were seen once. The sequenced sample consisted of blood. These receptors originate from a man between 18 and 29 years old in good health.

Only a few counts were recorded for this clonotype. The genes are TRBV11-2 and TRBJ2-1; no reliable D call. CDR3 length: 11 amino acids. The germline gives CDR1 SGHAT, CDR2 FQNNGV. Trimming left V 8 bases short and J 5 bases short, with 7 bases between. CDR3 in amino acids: CASHDDNEQFF. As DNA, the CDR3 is TGTGCCAGCCACGACGACAATGAGCAGTTCTTC.

The CDR3 loop is CASSLGPSNGATDTQYF. Here the CDR3 DNA reads TGTGCCAGCAGCTTAGGGCCCAGCAACGGGGCCACAGATACGCAGTATTTT. The gene calls are TRBV11-2 and TRBJ2-3; D possibly matches TRBD1 or TRBD2 (5 bases each). The CDR3 has 17 residues. Per germline, CDR1 SGHAT and CDR2 FQNNGV. Trimming took off 1 base at V and 2 bases at J, with 16 bases between the two ends.

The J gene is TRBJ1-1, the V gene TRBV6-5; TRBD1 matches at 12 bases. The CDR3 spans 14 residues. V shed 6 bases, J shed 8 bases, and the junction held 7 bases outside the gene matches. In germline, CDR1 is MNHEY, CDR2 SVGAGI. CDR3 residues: CASSQPGTGGEAFF. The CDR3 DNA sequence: TGTGCCAGCAGCCAACCTGGGACAGGGGGCGAAGCTTTCTTT.

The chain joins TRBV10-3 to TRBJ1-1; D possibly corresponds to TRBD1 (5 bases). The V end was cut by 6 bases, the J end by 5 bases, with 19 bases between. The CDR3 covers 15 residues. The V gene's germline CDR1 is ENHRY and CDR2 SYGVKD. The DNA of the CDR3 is TGTGCCATCAGGTCCCCTGGGGCAGGGCTTACTGAAGCTTTCTTT. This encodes CAIRSPGAGLTEAFF.

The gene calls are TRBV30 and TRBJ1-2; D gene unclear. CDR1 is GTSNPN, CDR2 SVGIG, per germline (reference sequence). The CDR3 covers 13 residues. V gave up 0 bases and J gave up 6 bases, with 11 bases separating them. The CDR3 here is CAWSVKAAHGYTF. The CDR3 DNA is TGTGCCTGGAGTGTGAAGGCAGCCCATGGCTACACCTTC.

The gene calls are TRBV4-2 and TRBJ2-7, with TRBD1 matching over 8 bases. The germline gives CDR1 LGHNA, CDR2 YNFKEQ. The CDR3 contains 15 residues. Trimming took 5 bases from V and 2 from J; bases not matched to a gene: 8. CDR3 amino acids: CASSTADRDTYEQYF. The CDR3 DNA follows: TGTGCCAGCAGCACGGCGGACAGGGATACCTACGAGCAGTACTTC.

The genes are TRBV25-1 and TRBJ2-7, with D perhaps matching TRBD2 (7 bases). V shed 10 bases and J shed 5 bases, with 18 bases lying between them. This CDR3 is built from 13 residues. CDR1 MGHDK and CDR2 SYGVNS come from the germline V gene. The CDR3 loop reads CATEGSGGHEQYF. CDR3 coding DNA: TGTGCCACCGAGGGCTCGGGGGGCCACGAGCAGTACTTC.

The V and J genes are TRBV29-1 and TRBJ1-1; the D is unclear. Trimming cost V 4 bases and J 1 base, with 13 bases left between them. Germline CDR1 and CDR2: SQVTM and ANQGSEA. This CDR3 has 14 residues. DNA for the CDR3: TGCAGCGTTGTGACCCTAGACGGGAACACTGAAGCTTTCTTT. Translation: CSVVTLDGNTEAFF.

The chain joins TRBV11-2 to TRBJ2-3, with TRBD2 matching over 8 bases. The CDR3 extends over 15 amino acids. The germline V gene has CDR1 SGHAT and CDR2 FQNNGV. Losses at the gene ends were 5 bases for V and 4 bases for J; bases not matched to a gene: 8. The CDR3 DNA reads TGTGCCAGCAGCATATTAGCGGGGTCGGCAGATACGCAGTATTTT. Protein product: CASSILAGSADTQYF.

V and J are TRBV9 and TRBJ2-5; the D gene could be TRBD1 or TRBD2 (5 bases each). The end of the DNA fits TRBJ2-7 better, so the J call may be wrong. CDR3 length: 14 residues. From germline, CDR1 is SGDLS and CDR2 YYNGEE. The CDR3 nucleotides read TGTGCCAGCGTAGCTAGGGGACCTCTTTACGAGCAGTACTTC. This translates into CASVARGPLYEQYF.

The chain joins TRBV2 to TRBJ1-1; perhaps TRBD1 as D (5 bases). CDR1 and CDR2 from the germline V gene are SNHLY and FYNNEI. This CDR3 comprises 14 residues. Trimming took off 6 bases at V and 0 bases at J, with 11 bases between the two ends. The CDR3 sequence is CASSEGFVNTEAFF. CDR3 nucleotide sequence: TGTGCCAGCAGCGAGGGGTTCGTGAACACTGAAGCTTTCTTT.

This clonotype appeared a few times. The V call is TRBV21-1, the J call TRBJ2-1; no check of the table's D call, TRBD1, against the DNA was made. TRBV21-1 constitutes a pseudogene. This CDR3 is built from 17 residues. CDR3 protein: CASSKKRGGHLYNEQFF. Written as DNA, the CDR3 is TGTGCCAGCAGCAAAAAAAGAGGGGGGCACCTATACAATGAGCAGTTCTTC.

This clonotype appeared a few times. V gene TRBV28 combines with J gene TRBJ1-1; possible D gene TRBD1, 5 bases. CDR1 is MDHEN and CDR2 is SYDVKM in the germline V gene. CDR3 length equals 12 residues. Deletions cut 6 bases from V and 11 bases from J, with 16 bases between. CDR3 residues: CASRDAGGVAFF. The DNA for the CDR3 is TGTGCCAGCAGGGATGCGGGGGGTGTCGCTTTCTTT.

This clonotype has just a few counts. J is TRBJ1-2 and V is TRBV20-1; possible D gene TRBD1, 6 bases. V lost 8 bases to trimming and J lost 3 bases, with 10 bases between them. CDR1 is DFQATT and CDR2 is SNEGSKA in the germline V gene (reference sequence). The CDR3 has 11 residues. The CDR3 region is CSPRGDYGYTF. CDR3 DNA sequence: TGCAGTCCAAGGGGGGACTATGGCTACACCTTC.

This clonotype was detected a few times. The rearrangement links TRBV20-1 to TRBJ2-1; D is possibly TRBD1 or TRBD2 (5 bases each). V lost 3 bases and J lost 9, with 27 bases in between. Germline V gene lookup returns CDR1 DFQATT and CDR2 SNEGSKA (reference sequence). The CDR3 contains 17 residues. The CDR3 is CSASLLSVWDPEGEQFF. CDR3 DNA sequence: TGCAGTGCTAGCCTACTTTCTGTCTGGGACCCAGAAGGTGAGCAGTTCTTC.

As DNA, the CDR3 is TGTGCCAGCAGCGTAAGCGCAGGGGGTGGCACTGAAGCTTTCTTT. Its protein product is CASSVSAGGGTEAFF. The rearrangement uses TRBV9 and TRBJ1-1; 7 nucleotides align to TRBD1. The J segment lost 4 bases and the V segment lost 1 base, leaving 7 bases of the junction unmatched. This CDR3 contains 15 residues. Germline CDR1 and CDR2: SGDLS and YYNGEE.

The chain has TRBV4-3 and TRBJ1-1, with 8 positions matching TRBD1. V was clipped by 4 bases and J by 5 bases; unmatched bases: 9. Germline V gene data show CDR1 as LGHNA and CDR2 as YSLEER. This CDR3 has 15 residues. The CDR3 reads CASSRFGQGLTEAFF. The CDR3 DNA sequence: TGCGCCAGCAGCCGCTTTGGACAGGGATTAACTGAAGCTTTCTTT.

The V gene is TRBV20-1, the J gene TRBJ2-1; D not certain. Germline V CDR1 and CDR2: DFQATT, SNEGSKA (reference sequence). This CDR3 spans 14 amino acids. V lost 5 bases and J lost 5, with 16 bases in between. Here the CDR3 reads CSARRPDRHNEQFF. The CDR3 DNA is TGCAGTGCTCGCCGCCCCGACCGACACAATGAGCAGTTCTTC.

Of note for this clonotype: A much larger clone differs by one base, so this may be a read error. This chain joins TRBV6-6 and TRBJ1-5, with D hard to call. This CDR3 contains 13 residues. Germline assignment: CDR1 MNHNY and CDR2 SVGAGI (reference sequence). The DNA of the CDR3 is TGTGCCAGCAGTTACAGTGGCAATCAGCCCCGGCATTTT. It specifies CASSYSGNQPRHF.

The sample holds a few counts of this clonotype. CDR3 protein: CASSQDTSPSRGYTF. In nucleotides, the CDR3 is TGCGCCAGCAGCCAAGATACGAGCCCTTCACGCGGCTACACCTTC. This chain joins TRBV4-3 and TRBJ1-2; no clear D. The ends were cut back, 0 bases at V and 8 bases at J, with 16 bases in the middle. The CDR3 is 15 residues long. Germline V lookup: CDR1 LGHNA, CDR2 YSLEER.

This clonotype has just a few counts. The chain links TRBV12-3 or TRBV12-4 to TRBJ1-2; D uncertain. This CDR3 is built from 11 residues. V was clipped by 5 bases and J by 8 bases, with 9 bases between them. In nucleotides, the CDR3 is TGTGCCAGCAGTCCTTCGTGGGGCTACACCTTC. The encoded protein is CASSPSWGYTF.

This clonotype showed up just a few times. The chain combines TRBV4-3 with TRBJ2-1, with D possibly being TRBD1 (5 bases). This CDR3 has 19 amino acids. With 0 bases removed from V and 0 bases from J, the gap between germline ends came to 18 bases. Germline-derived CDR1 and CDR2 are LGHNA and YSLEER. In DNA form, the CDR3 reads TGCGCCAGCAGCCAAGATCCGGCAGGGTCCTTCAGCTCCTACAATGAGCAGTTCTTC. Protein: CASSQDPAGSFSSYNEQFF.

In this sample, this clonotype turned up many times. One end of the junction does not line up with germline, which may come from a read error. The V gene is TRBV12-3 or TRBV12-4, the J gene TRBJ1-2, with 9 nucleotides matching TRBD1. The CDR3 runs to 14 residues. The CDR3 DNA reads TGTGCCAGCAGCTTAGGGACAGGGAACTATGGCTACACCTTC. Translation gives CASSLGTGNYGYTF.

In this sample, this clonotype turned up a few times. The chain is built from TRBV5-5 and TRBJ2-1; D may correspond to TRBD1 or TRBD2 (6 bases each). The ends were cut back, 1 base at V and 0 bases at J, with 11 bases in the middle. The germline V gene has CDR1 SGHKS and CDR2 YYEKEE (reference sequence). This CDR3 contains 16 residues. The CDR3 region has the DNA TGTGCCAGCAGCTTGCTTTCGGGGGCCTCCTACAATGAGCAGTTCTTC. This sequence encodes CASSLLSGASYNEQFF.

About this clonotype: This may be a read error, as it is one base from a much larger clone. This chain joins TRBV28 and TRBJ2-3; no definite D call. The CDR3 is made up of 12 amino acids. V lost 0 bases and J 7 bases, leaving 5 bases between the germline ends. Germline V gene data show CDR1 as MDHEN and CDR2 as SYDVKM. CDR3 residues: CASSLWGNTQYF. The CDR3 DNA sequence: TGTGCCAGCAGTTTATGGGGGAATACGCAGTATTTT.

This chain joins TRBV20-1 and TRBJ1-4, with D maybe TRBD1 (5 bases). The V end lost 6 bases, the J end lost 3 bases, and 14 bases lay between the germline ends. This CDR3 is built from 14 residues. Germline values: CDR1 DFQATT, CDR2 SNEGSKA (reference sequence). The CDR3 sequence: CSAPRQFSNEKLFF. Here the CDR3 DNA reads TGCAGTGCCCCGAGACAGTTTTCTAATGAAAAACTGTTTTTT.

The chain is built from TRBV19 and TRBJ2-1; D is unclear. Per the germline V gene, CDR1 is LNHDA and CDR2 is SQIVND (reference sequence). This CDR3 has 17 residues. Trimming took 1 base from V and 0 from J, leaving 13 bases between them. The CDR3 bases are TGTGCCAGTAGTATAGTGGCGGTCCGGAGCTCCTACAATGAGCAGTTCTTC. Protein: CASSIVAVRSSYNEQFF.

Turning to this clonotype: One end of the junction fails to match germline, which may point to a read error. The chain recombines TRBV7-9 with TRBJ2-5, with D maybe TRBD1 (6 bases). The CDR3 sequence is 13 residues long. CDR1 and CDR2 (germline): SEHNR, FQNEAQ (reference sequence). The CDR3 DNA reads TGTGCCAACAGCCCCAAATTCGACAGGCTGTGGTACTTC. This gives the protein CANSPKFDRLWYF.

The CDR3 DNA is TGTGCCAGCAGCTTAGGGAACAGGAGGGACACTGAAGCTTTCTTT. Its protein is CASSLGNRRDTEAFF. The rearrangement uses TRBV7-2 and TRBJ1-1; possibly TRBD1 for D (5 bases). V lost 1 base and J lost 3, with 12 bases in between. The germline V gene has CDR1 SGHTA and CDR2 FQGNSA. This CDR3 is built from 15 residues. The full variable domain, completed using reference TRBV7-2 and TRBJ1-1, is GAGVSQSPSNKVTEKGKDVELRCDPISGHTALYWYRQSLGQGLEFLIYFQGNSAPDKSGLPSDRFSAERTGGSVSTLTIQRTQQEDSAVYLCASSLGNRRDTEAFFGQGTRLTVV.

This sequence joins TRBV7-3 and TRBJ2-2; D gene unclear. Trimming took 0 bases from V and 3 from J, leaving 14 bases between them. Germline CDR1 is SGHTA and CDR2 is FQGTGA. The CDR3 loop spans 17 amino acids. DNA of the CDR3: TGTGCCAGCAGCTTAACGTTATCGACCCCCCACACCGGGGAGCTGTTTTTT. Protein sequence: CASSLTLSTPHTGELFF.

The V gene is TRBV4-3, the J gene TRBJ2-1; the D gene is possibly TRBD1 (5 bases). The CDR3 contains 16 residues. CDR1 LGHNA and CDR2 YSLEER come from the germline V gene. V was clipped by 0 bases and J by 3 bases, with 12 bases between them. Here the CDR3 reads CASSQDSTGGYNEQFF. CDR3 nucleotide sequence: TGCGCCAGCAGCCAAGATTCAACAGGCGGCTACAATGAGCAGTTCTTC.

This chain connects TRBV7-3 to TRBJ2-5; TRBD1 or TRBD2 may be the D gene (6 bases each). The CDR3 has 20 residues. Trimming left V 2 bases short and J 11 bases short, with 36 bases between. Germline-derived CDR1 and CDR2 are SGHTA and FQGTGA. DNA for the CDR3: TGTGCCAGCAGCTTATATGCGGGGACAAACCCCCTGACCCTTCACAATGAGCAGTACTTC. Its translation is CASSLYAGTNPLTLHNEQYF.